This TCR beta chain was retrieved from a study of T cells after yellow fever vaccination. On the study more broadly: Some fractions had low cell numbers, and these were prepared with SMART-Seq v4 Ultra Low Input.

TCRdb passed the 5' RACE reads through MiXCR, listing each CDR3 protein once. Counted here are about 500,000 distinct CDR3 sequences, less than 20% occurring once; the ten biggest clones make up roughly 17%. Study-level results: Secondary responses were weaker yet peaked faster, day 5 versus 15. Post-booster samples contained most primary-vaccination clones (just under 98% CD4, about 90% CD8).

Concerning this clonotype: The antigen is unknown.

The starting material was PBMCs, obtained more than 4 days after the first yellow fever vaccination. The source of this sequence is a man aged 18-30 years who received the YFV17D yellow fever vaccine.

The DNA of the CDR3 is TGCGCCAGCAGCCAAGCATTCAGGGGTGCAACTAATGAAAAACTGTTTTTT. It translates to CASSQAFRGATNEKLFF. This chain uses TRBV4-1 with TRBJ1-4; maybe TRBD1 (6 bases). The CDR3 is 17 residues long. The germline V and J ends were trimmed by 1 base and 0 bases, with 12 bases remaining between them. Germline V gives CDR1 MGHRA, CDR2 YSYEKL.